The 8 T cell receptor beta chains presented below share a single source sample, sequenced in a study of graft-versus-host responses after intestinal transplantation. Clones were sequenced by immunoSEQ multiplex PCR, and TCRdb holds only the in-frame ones, with some missing. The sample consists of about 45,000 clones, roughly 90% of them appearing once. This specimen was PBMCs, taken 524 days after transplant. The receptors were sampled from a human patient who received an intestinal transplant, so some T cells may come from the graft donor.

The DNA for the CDR3 is TGTGCCAGCAGCAGGGGGCAGGGTGGAGAGACCCAGTACTTC. Translation: CASSRGQGGETQYF. This chain links TRBV4-2 with TRBJ2-5, with 7 bases matching TRBD1. The CDR3 length is 14 residues. Germline CDR1 reads LGHNA; CDR2 reads YNFKEQ. The junction had 7 bases not matched to a gene; V was cut back by 5 bases and J by 4 bases.

This CDR3 is CSVEDLLPGTSGTEAFF. In DNA form, the CDR3 reads TGCAGCGTTGAAGATCTCTTACCGGGGACCTCGGGCACTGAAGCTTTCTTT. This sequence joins TRBV29-1 and TRBJ1-1, with D possibly TRBD1 on 5 matching bases. Germline CDR1 and CDR2: SQVTM and ANQGSEA. V was shortened by 0 bases and J by 4 bases, with 21 bases between the two germline ends. CDR3 length: 17 amino acids.

This clone was detected once. J is TRBJ1-4 and V is TRBV10-3, with 7 bases lining up with TRBD1. In germline, CDR1 is ENHRY, CDR2 SYGVKD. The CDR3 consists of 16 residues. V lost 8 bases to trimming and J lost 6 bases; unmatched junction nucleotides: 15. The CDR3 bases are TGTGCCATCGGGGGGAACACAGGGGAGCTTCATGAAAAACTGTTTTTT. This translates into CAIGGNTGELHEKLFF.

This chain joins TRBV4-1 and TRBJ2-2; 10 nucleotides line up with TRBD2. V dropped 4 bases and J dropped 7; count of bases not matched to a gene: 12. The CDR3 consists of 17 residues. Germline-derived CDR1 and CDR2 are MGHRA and YSYEKL. The CDR3 sequence: CASSLHQTSGTSGELFF. CDR3 DNA: TGCGCCAGCAGCCTGCACCAAACTAGCGGGACCAGCGGGGAGCTGTTTTTT.

The genes are TRBV11-3 and TRBJ2-7; D not certain. Per germline, CDR1 SGHNT and CDR2 YENEEA. This CDR3 contains 14 residues. Trimming removed 5 bases from V and 5 bases from J, with 16 bases in between. CDR3 residues: CASSPKIGRDEQYF. The CDR3 nucleotides are TGTGCCAGCAGCCCCAAGATCGGCCGGGACGAGCAGTACTTC.

This sequence joins TRBV11-2 and TRBJ1-2; D is ambiguous. The V gene lost 3 bases and the J gene lost 2 bases, with 10 bases spanning the gap. CDR1 and CDR2 from the germline V gene are SGHAT and FQNNGV. CDR3 length equals 14 residues. Here the CDR3 reads CASSFLDRNYGYTF. The CDR3, as DNA: TGTGCCAGCAGCTTCCTGGACCGAAACTATGGCTACACCTTC.

The rearrangement joins TRBV5-6 to TRBJ2-3; 8 positions match TRBD2. The V gene's germline CDR1 is SGHDT and CDR2 YYEEEE. Trimming removed 4 bases from V and 2 bases from J; junction bases left unmatched: 6. This CDR3 comprises 15 residues. The CDR3 region has the DNA TGTGCCAGCAGCCCATCTAGCGGGTCCACAGATACGCAGTATTTT. It specifies CASSPSSGSTDTQYF.

The chain couples TRBV19 to TRBJ2-7; the D gene is possibly TRBD2 (5 bases). This CDR3 is 16 amino acids long. Germline CDR1 is LNHDA and CDR2 is SQIVND (reference sequence). Trimming cost V 5 bases and J 0 bases, with 17 bases left between them. CDR3 protein: CASSPISSGSSYEQYF. The CDR3 DNA reads as TGTGCCAGTAGTCCTATCAGCAGTGGGAGCTCCTACGAGCAGTACTTC.